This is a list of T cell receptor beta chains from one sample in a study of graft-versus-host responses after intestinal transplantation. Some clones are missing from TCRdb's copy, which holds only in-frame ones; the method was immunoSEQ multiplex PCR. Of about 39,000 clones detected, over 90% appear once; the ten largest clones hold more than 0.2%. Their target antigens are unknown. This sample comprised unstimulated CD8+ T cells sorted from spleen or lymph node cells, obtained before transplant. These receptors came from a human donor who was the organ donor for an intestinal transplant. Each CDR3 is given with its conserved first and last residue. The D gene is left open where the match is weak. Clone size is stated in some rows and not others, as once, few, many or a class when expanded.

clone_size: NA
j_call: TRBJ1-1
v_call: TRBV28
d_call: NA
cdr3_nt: TGTGCCAGCAGGACTTTCTCGGCAAACACTGAAGCTTTCTTT
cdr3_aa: CASRTFSANTEAFF

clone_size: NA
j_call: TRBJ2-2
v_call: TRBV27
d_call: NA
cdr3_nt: TGTGCCAGCAGTTTTTGGGGGGGCCAGAACACCGGGGAGCTGTTTTTT
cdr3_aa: CASSFWGGQNTGELFF

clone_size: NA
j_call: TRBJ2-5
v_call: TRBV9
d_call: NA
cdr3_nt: TGTGCCAGCAGCGTAGAGGAAGGGTGGGAGACCCAGTACTTC
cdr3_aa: CASSVEEGWETQYF

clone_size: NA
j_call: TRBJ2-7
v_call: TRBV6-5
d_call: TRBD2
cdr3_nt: TGTGCCAGCAGTTACACTAGCGAACCCCCATACGAGCAGTACTTC
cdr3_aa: CASSYTSEPPYEQYF

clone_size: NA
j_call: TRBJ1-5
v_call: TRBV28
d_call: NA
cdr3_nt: TGTGCCAGCGGCAGAAAAATACAGCTCACGGATCAGCCCCAGCATTTT
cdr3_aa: CASGRKIQLTDQPQHF

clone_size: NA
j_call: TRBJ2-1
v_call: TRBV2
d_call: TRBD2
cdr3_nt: TGTGCCAGCAGGTCGCGAAGCGGGGGGGCCCTATACAATGAGCAGTTCTTC
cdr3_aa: CASRSRSGGALYNEQFF

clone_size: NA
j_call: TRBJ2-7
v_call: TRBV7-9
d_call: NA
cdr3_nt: TGTGCCAGCAGCTCTGACTACGAGCAGTACTTC
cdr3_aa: CASSSDYEQYF

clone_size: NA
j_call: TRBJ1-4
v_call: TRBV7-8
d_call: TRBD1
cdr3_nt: TGTGCCAGCAGCTTATCGGCACAGGGGGGTGAAAAACTGTTTTTT
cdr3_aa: CASSLSAQGGEKLFF

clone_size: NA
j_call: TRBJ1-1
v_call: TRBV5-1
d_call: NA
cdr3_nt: TGCGCCAGCAGCTTGGCCTGGGGCACTGAAGCTTTCTTT
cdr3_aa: CASSLAWGTEAFF

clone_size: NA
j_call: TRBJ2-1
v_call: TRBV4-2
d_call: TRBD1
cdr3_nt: TGTGCCAGCAGCCAAGGGACAGGGGGCAATGAGCAGTTCTTC
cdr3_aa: CASSQGTGGNEQFF

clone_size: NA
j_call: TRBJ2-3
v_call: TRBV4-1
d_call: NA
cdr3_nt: TGCGCCAGCAGCCAAGTCGGGTACACAGATACGCAGTATTTT
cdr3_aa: CASSQVGYTDTQYF

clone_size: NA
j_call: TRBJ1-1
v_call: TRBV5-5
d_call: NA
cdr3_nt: TGTGCCAGCAGCTTGTCTGGGATGTCCACTGAAGCTTTCTTT
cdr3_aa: CASSLSGMSTEAFF

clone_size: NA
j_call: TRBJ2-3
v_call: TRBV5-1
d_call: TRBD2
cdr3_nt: TGCGCCAGCCATTCCAGCGGGGGCACAGATACGCAGTATTTT
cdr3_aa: CASHSSGGTDTQYF

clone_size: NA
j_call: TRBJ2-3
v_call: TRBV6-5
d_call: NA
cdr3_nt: TGTGCCAGCAGTTACTCAGGGCAGGGCACAGATACGCAGTATTTT
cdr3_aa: CASSYSGQGTDTQYF

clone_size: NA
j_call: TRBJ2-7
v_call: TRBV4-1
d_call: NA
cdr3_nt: TGCGCCAGCAGCCAAGCGCCTCGGGGAGATCCCTACGAGCAGTACTTC
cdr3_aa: CASSQAPRGDPYEQYF

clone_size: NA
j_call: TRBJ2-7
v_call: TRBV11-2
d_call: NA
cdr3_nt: TGTGCCAGCAGCTTAGGGGACAACTACGAGCAGTACTTC
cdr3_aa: CASSLGDNYEQYF

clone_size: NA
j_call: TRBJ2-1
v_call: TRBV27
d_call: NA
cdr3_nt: TGTGCCAGCAGTTTACTTGGACAGAGTAATGAGCAGTTCTTC
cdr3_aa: CASSLLGQSNEQFF

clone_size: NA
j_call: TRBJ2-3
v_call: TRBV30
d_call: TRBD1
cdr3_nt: TGTGCCTGGAGTGTCTTCGGACAGGCTACCACAGATACGCAGTATTTT
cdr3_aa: CAWSVFGQATTDTQYF

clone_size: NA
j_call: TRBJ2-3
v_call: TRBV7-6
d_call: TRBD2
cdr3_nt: TGTGCCAGCAGCTTATTCGGGGGGGTGGATACGCAGTATTTT
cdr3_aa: CASSLFGGVDTQYF

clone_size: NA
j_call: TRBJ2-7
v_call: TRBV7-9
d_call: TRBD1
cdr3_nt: TGTGCCAGCAGCTCAACCGGGACAGGGCACGAGCAGTACTTC
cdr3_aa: CASSSTGTGHEQYF

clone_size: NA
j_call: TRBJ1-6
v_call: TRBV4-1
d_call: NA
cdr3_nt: TGCGCCAGCAGCCAAGTGGGAAGGGGTGATTCACCCCTCCACTTT
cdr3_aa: CASSQVGRGDSPLHF

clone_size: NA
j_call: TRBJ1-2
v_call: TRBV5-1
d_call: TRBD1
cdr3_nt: TGCGCCAGCAGCTTTGGGACAGGCAACTATGGCTACACCTTC
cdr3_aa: CASSFGTGNYGYTF

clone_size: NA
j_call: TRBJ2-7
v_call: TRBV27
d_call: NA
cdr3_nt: TGTGCCAGCAGTTTATCGCCAGGGGACTACGAGCAGTACTTC
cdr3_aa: CASSLSPGDYEQYF

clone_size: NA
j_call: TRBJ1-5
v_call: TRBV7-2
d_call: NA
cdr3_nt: TGTGCCAGCAGCTTAGTCACAGGACAGAATCAGCCCCAGCATTTT
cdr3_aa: CASSLVTGQNQPQHF

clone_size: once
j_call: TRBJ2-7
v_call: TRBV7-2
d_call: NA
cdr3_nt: TGTGCCAGCAGCTTAGCGGGGGACCCCTCCTACGAGCAGTACTTC
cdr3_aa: CASSLAGDPSYEQYF

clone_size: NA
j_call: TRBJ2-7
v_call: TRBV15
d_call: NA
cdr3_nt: TGTGCCACCAGCAGAGATGCCTCAGGGACCTACGAGCAGTACTTC
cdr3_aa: CATSRDASGTYEQYF

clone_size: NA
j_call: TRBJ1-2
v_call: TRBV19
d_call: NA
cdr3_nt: TGTGCCAGTAGTATTAGCACCCCTGAGTACTATGGCTACACCTTC
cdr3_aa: CASSISTPEYYGYTF

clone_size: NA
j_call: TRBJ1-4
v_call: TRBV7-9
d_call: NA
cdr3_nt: TGTGCCAGCAGCTTACGACGTACAACTAATGAAAAACTGTTTTTT
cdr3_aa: CASSLRRTTNEKLFF

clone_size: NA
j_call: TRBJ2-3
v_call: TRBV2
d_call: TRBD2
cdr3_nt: TGTGCCAGCAGGGGGCTAGCGGGGATCACAGATACGCAGTATTTT
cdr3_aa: CASRGLAGITDTQYF

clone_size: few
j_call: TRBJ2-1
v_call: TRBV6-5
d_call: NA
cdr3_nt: TGTGCCAGCAGTTACGTCGGACCCCCAATAAATGAGCAGTTCTTC
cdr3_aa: CASSYVGPPINEQFF

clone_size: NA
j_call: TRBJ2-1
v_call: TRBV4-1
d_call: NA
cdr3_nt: TGCGCCAGCAGCCAAGCGGGGGTGCGGGAGCAGTTCTTC
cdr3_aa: CASSQAGVREQFF

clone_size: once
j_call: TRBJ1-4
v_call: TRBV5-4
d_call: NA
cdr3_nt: TGTGCCAGCAGCTCAATGGGGGAAGGGGATGAAAAACTGTTTTTT
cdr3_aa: CASSSMGEGDEKLFF

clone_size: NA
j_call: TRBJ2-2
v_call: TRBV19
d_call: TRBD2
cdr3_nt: TGTGCCAGTAGCGGGCGGGGGGGCCGAGCCGGGGAGCTGTTTTTT
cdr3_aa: CASSGRGGRAGELFF

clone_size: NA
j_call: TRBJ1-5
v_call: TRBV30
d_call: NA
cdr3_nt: TGTGCCTGGATCCGGGGGCATCAGCCCCAGCATTTT
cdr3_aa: CAWIRGHQPQHF

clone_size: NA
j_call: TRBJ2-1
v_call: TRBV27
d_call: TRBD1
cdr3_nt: TGTGCCAGCAGATACGGACAGGGGGCGGCTGAGCAGTTCTTC
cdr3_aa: CASRYGQGAAEQFF

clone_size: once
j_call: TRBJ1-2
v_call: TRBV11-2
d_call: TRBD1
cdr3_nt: TGTGCCAGCAGCAGGCAGGGGGAACGTGATGGCTACACCTTC
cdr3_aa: CASSRQGERDGYTF

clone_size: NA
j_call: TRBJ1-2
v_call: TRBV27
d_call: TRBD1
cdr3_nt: TGTGCCAGCAATACCGACAGGGCAGGGGTTGGCTACACCTTC
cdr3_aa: CASNTDRAGVGYTF

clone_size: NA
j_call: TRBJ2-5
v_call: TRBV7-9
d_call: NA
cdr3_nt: TGTGCCAGCAGCTTGGGGGGTACCCAAGAGACCCAGTACTTC
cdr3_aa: CASSLGGTQETQYF

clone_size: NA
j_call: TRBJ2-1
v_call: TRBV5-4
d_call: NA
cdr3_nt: TGTGCCAGCAGCTTGACAGGGAACAATGAGCAGTTCTTC
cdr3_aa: CASSLTGNNEQFF

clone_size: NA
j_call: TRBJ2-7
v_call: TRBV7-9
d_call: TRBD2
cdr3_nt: TGTGCCAGCAGCTCTAGCGGGGGGGCCTACGAGCAGTACTTC
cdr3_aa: CASSSSGGAYEQYF

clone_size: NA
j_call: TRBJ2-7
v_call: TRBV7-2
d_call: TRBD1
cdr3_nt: TGTGCCAGCAGCTTAGAGGGGACAGGGTTCCACGAGCAGTACTTC
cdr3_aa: CASSLEGTGFHEQYF

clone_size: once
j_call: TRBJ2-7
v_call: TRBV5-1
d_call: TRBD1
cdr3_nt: TGCGCCAGCAGCCGGACAGGGGGCCTCGAGCAGTACTTC
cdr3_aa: CASSRTGGLEQYF

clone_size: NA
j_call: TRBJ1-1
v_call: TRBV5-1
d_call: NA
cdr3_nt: TGCGCCAGCAGCTCAGGGAGGAAAGCTTTCTTT
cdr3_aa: CASSSGRKAFF

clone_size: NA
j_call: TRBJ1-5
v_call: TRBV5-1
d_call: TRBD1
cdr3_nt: TGCGCCAGCAGCCTCAGGGGGCTCGACAATCAGCCCCAGCATTTT
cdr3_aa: CASSLRGLDNQPQHF

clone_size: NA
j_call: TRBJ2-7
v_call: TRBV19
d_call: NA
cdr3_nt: TGTGCCAGTAGTGCCACGTTTGGGGGGCCCACCTACGAGCAGTACTTC
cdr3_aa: CASSATFGGPTYEQYF

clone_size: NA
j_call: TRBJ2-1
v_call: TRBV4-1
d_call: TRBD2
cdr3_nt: TGCGCCAGCAGCCAGTGGACCAGCGGGGGGGCGACGGGAGAGCAGTTCTTC
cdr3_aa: CASSQWTSGGATGEQFF

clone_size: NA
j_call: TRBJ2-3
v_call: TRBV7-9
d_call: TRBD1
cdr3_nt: TGTGCCAGCAGGACAGGGGGTTCCGCAGATACGCAGTATTTT
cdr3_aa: CASRTGGSADTQYF

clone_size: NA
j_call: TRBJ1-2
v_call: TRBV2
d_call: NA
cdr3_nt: TGTGCCAGCAGGGAGCAGGGTTCCAACTATGGCTACACCTTC
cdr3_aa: CASREQGSNYGYTF

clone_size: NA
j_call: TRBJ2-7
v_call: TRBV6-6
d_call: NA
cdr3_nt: TGTGCCAGCAAATACGAGCAGTACTTC
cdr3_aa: CASKYEQYF

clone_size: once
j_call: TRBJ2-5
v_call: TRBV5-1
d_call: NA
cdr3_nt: TGCGCCAGCAGCTTGGGACGAAGGCCGAGAGAGACCCAGTACTTC
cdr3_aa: CASSLGRRPRETQYF

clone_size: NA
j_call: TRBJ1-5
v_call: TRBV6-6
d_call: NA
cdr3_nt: TGTGCCAGCAGTTACGTCGGCGGGAATAGCAATCAGCCCCAGCATTTT
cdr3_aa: CASSYVGGNSNQPQHF

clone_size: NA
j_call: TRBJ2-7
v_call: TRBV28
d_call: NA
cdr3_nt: TGTGCCAGCAGCCTAGACACGTACGAGCAGTACTTC
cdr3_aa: CASSLDTYEQYF

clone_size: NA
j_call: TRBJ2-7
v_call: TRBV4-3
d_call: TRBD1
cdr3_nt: TGCGCCAGCAGCATACGGACAGGGACCCACTACGAGCAGTACTTC
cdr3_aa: CASSIRTGTHYEQYF

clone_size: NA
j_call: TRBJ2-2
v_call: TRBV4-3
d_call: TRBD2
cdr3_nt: TGCGCCAGCAGCCTCCTCCGGGGGGGAGGCACCGGGGAGCTGTTTTTT
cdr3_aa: CASSLLRGGGTGELFF

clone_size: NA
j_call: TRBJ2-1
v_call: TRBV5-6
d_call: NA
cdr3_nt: TGTGCCAGCAGCTTGGCCGGGGATGAGCAGTTCTTC
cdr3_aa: CASSLAGDEQFF

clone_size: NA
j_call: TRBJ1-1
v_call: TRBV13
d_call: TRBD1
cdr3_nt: TGTGCCAGCACCCCGAGGGGACAGGCCTTGAACACTGAAGCTTTCTTT
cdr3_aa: CASTPRGQALNTEAFF

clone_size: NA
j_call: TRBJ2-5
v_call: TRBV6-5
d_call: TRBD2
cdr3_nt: TGTGCCAGCAGTTACGGGACTAGCGGTTCCCAAGAGACCCAGTACTTC
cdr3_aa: CASSYGTSGSQETQYF

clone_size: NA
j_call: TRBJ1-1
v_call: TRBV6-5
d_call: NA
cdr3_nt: TGTGCCAGCAGTGAAGTGCAGGATTACACTGAAGCTTTCTTT
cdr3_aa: CASSEVQDYTEAFF

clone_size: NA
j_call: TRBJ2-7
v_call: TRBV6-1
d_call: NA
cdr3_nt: TGTGCCACGGTGGACGGTGGCTACGAGCAGTACTTC
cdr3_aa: CATVDGGYEQYF

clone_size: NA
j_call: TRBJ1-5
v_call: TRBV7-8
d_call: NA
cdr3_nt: TGTGCCAGCAGCTTAGAATCCGGACATTTT
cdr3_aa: CASSLESGHF